This TCR beta chain was captured by sequencing in a study of long-term antiretroviral therapy in people with HIV. Study results and limitations: Versus controls, repertoires in people with HIV had narrower CDR3 length ranges. Researchers lacked any data on ART adherence, viral resistance or therapy changes.

Participants with HIV, all of them, were treated in the United States. With respect to this clone: What it binds is not known.

Trimming removed 6 bases from V and 2 bases from J; junction bases left unmatched: 8. The CDR3 is 16 amino acids. Per germline, CDR1 MNHNY and CDR2 SVGAGI (reference sequence). They ran version v3.0 of the immunoSEQ assay at survey level. Method: immunoSEQ multiplex PCR; TCRdb's copy keeps in-frame clones and lacks some. This sample has under 45,000 clones, with 75% to 90% found just once. The J gene is TRBJ2-2, the V gene TRBV6-6, with TRBD1 identical over 8 bases. The sequencing here drew on unsorted PBMCs, taken 1 year after starting antiretroviral therapy. The source is a man aged 18 to 35 with HIV. The CDR3 nucleotides read TGTGCCAGCAGACGAGACAGGGGTAGAAACACCGGGGAGCTGTTTTTT. Its protein is CASRRDRGRNTGELFF.